This paragraph reports one T cell receptor beta chain. Its antigen is not identified. Trimming pared 5 bases from V and 0 bases from J, leaving 8 bases between. This CDR3 spans 14 amino acids. Germline V gives CDR1 LNHDA, CDR2 SQIVND (reference sequence). A multiplex PCR was run with 60 Vbeta primers and 13 Jbeta primers. Some clones are missing from TCRdb's copy, which holds only in-frame ones; the method was immunoSEQ multiplex PCR. The sample shows 120,000 or so clones, around 68% of them seen only once. This record belongs to a study of cytomegalovirus exposure and HLA in healthy donors. Study-wide findings and caveats: The sole available immune exposure information was CMV serostatus. Three of the chains that were CMV-associated were confirmed in vitro to be specific for CMV antigens.

The source of this sequence is a woman between 50 and 59 years old in good health and CMV-seropositive. This chain uses TRBV19 with TRBJ2-1; a weak D match, TRBD2 (6 bases). The sequenced sample consisted of PBMCs. CDR3 amino acids: CASSDGSSYNEQFF. The CDR3 DNA reads TGTGCCAGTAGTGACGGGAGCTCCTACAATGAGCAGTTCTTC.